Each of the 13 T cell receptor beta chains below was sequenced from the same sample in a study of T cell responses to AZD1222 COVID-19 vaccine. Clones were sequenced by immunoSEQ multiplex PCR, and TCRdb holds only the in-frame ones, with some missing. The sample records tens of thousands of clones, roughly 90% being singletons. The material was peripheral blood, obtained 28 days after the second AZD1222 dose. These receptors all stem from an adult who received the AZD1222 COVID-19 vaccine.

Here the CDR3 reads CASSRTGSSYGYTF. CDR3 bases: TGTGCCAGCAGTCGGACAGGGTCTAGCTATGGCTACACCTTC. This rearrangement joins TRBV28 to TRBJ1-2; 8 nucleotides match TRBD1. CDR1 and CDR2 (germline): MDHEN, SYDVKM. V was clipped by 5 bases and J by 4 bases; unmatched bases: 6. The CDR3 totals 14 residues.

The CDR3: CASSPESQPNYGYTF. The CDR3, as DNA: TGTGCCAGCTCACCAGAGTCTCAGCCTAACTATGGCTACACCTTC. The gene calls are TRBV18 and TRBJ1-2, with D uncertain. The CDR3 extends over 15 amino acids. Germline CDR1 and CDR2: KGHSH and LQKENI. Trimming pared 2 bases from V and 0 bases from J, leaving 10 bases between.

V usage is TRBV19 and J usage is TRBJ2-3, with D possibly being TRBD1 or TRBD2 (5 bases each). Trimming shortened V by 5 bases and J by 4 bases, and 13 bases separated the two germline ends. The CDR3 has 14 amino acids. The germline CDR1 and CDR2 sequences are LNHDA and SQIVND (reference sequence). CDR3 in DNA: TGTGCCAGTAGTTTGACACTGGGGGCAGATACGCAGTATTTT. This codes for CASSLTLGADTQYF.

This chain joins TRBV27 and TRBJ2-5; weak D call: TRBD2 (5 bases). CDR1 is MNHEY and CDR2 is SMNVEV in the germline V gene (reference sequence). V was trimmed by 2 bases and J by 9 bases, leaving 22 bases between them. This CDR3 comprises 16 residues. The CDR3 sequence is CASSLSQSSSRLAQYF. CDR3 coding DNA: TGTGCCAGCAGTTTAAGCCAATCTTCTAGCCGGTTGGCCCAGTACTTC.

A few counts support this clone. The chain links TRBV6-5 to TRBJ1-2, with no clear D. Deletions cut 0 bases from V and 5 bases from J, with 13 bases between. Looked up from germline, CDR1 is MNHEY and CDR2 is SVGAGI. The CDR3 totals 15 residues. CDR3: CASSYSRNPAYGYTF. CDR3 bases: TGTGCCAGCAGTTACTCGAGGAACCCCGCGTATGGCTACACCTTC.

This chain links TRBV6-5 with TRBJ2-5; maybe TRBD1 (6 bases). There are 15 residues in the CDR3. The germline V and J ends were trimmed by 6 bases and 4 bases, with 18 bases remaining between them. Germline V gene lookup returns CDR1 MNHEY and CDR2 SVGAGI. CDR3 sequence reads: CASRVAGAVGETQYF. Here the CDR3 DNA reads TGTGCCAGCAGAGTAGCAGGGGCAGTAGGAGAGACCCAGTACTTC.

This sequence joins TRBV5-1 and TRBJ1-6, with D tentatively TRBD1 (5 bases). The CDR3 is 16 amino acids. Germline CDR1 reads SGHRS; CDR2 reads YFSETQ. Between the trimmed V and J ends, which lost 4 bases and 8 bases, there was a span of 19 bases. CDR3 DNA sequence: TGCGCCAGCAGCCGTACAACCGGGACGGGTTATTCACCCCTCCACTTT. The encoded protein is CASSRTTGTGYSPLHF.

The chain joins TRBV28 to TRBJ1-2; no clear D. Trimming removed 6 bases at V and 2 bases at J, with 10 bases between. The CDR3 runs to 13 residues. CDR1 and CDR2 (germline): MDHEN, SYDVKM. CDR3 DNA: TGTGCCAGCAGCCAAGGAGGAAACTATGGCTACACCTTC. This sequence encodes CASSQGGNYGYTF.

V is TRBV4-2 and J is TRBJ1-2, with 8 bases aligning to TRBD1. The CDR3 is 16 residues long. Germline V gives CDR1 LGHNA, CDR2 YNFKEQ. V shed 0 bases, J shed 5 bases, and the junction held 8 bases outside the gene matches. The CDR3, as DNA: TGTGCCAGCAGCCAAGATTCCAGTACAGGGGGATATGGCTACACCTTC. This codes for CASSQDSSTGGYGYTF.

V is TRBV6-5 and J is TRBJ1-2; 7 positions match TRBD1. Germline CDR1 is MNHEY and CDR2 is SVGAGI. CDR3 length: 14 amino acids. The V and J ends lost 4 bases and 4 bases, in that order; junction bases with no gene match: 6. DNA for the CDR3: TGTGCCAGCAGTTTACGACAGGGACTCTATGGCTACACCTTC. It codes for CASSLRQGLYGYTF.

The genes are TRBV19 and TRBJ1-2; D not certain. Trimming stripped 3 bases from V and 5 bases from J, with 7 bases between. The germline CDR1 and CDR2 sequences are LNHDA and SQIVND (reference sequence). The CDR3 is 12 amino acids. CDR3 in amino acids: CASSMERYGYTF. The DNA of the CDR3 is TGTGCCAGTAGTATGGAGAGATATGGCTACACCTTC. The entire variable domain, with the rest obtained from reference TRBV19 and TRBJ1-2, is as follows: DGGITQSPKYLFRKEGQNVTLSCEQNLNHDAMYWYRQDPGQGLRLIYYSQIVNDFQKGDIAEGYSVSREKKESFPLTVTSAQKNPTAFYLCASSMERYGYTFGSGTRLTVV.

The J gene is TRBJ2-5, the V gene TRBV7-3; 8 bases fit TRBD1. The CDR3 loop spans 14 amino acids. Germline CDR1 SGHTA, CDR2 FQGTGA. V was pared by 2 bases and J by 5 bases, with 4 bases of the junction left unmatched. This CDR3 is CASSLGRGRETQYF. The CDR3 DNA reads TGTGCCAGCAGCTTAGGCAGGGGGCGGGAGACCCAGTACTTC. Filled out from reference TRBV7-3 and TRBJ2-5, the complete variable domain reads GAGVSQTPSNKVTEKGKYVELRCDPISGHTALYWYRQSLGQGPEFLIYFQGTGAADDSGLPNDRFFAVRPEGSVSTLKIQRTERGDSAVYLCASSLGRGRETQYFGPGTRLLVL.

The V and J genes are TRBV6-5 and TRBJ2-7; tentative D call: TRBD2 (6 bases). There are 15 residues in the CDR3. The germline gives CDR1 MNHEY, CDR2 SVGAGI. Trimming took off 5 bases at V and 6 bases at J, with 20 bases between the two ends. CDR3 residues: CASSQGGSRGSEQYF. In nucleotides, the CDR3 is TGTGCCAGCAGTCAGGGTGGCAGTCGGGGGAGCGAGCAGTACTTC.